The clone carrying this T cell receptor (beta chain) was seen just once. This specimen comes from a study of blood T cell repertoires in COVID-19. At the level of the study: Collection of acute and convalescent COVID-19 samples took place in the United States, Italy and Spain.

Method: immunoSEQ multiplex PCR; TCRdb's copy keeps in-frame clones and lacks some. The repertoire has some 86,000 clones, under 90% of them found once; the top ten carry 14%. The CDR3 has 14 residues. Trimming left V 9 bases short and J 4 bases short, with 16 bases between. The germline V gene encodes CDR1 LNHDA and CDR2 SQIVND (reference sequence). What was sequenced was peripheral blood. The chain has TRBV19 and TRBJ1-3; perhaps TRBD1 as D (6 bases). The sequence derives from a woman aged 70-85 years with acute or convalescent COVID-19. The CDR3 nucleotides read TGTGCCAGCCTTGACAGGACTCTGGGAAACACCATATATTTT. It encodes CASLDRTLGNTIYF. Full variable domain (outside the CDR3, taken from reference TRBV19 and TRBJ1-3): DGGITQSPKYLFRKEGQNVTLSCEQNLNHDAMYWYRQDPGQGLRLIYYSQIVNDFQKGDIAEGYSVSREKKESFPLTVTSAQKNPTAFYLCASLDRTLGNTIYFGEGSWLTVV.